The 10 T cell receptor beta chains listed next were all sequenced from one sample in a study of T cell responses to AZD1222 COVID-19 vaccine. Only in-frame clones appear in the TCRdb table, and some are missing; sequencing was by immunoSEQ multiplex PCR. Among 160,000 or so clones listed, roughly nine tenths were seen once. The specimen was peripheral blood, collected on day 0 of MenACWY control vaccination. All receptors derive from an adult in good health.

The rearrangement joins TRBV12-5 to TRBJ2-7; TRBD2 is a possible D gene (6 bases). From germline, CDR1 is LGHNT and CDR2 FRNRAP. Between the trimmed V and J ends, which lost 5 bases and 2 bases, there was a span of 10 bases. The CDR3 sequence is 13 residues long. CDR3 DNA sequence: TGTGCTAGTGGTCTGACTAGGACCTACGAGCAGTACTTC. Residues: CASGLTRTYEQYF.

In its sample, this clone was seen a few times. The chain joins TRBV9 to TRBJ2-1, with D unclear. Germline V gene data show CDR1 as SGDLS and CDR2 as YYNGEE. V was trimmed by 0 bases and J by 1 base, leaving 17 bases between them. There are 18 residues in the CDR3. In DNA, the CDR3 is TGTGCCAGCAGCGTAGAAGGAGTACGTACTATATCCTACAATGAGCAGTTCTTC. This sequence encodes CASSVEGVRTISYNEQFF.

The chain links TRBV3-1 (or the pseudogene TRBV3-2) to TRBJ2-2; TRBD2 matches at 12 bases. The CDR3 runs to 18 residues. CDR1 and CDR2 (germline): LGHDT, YNNKEL (reference sequence). V trimming: 1 base; J trimming: 1 base; junction bases outside the gene matches: 4. CDR3 coding DNA: TGTGCCAGCAGCCAAGGACTAGCGGGAGAGTGGAACACCGGGGAGCTGTTTTTT. Translation: CASSQGLAGEWNTGELFF.

CDR3 amino acids: CAWSSPNTEAFF. In nucleotides, the CDR3 is TGTGCCTGGAGTTCGCCGAACACTGAAGCTTTCTTT. V is TRBV30 and J is TRBJ1-1; D not resolved. Germline lookup yields CDR1 GTSNPN and CDR2 SVGIG (reference sequence). V was pared by 2 bases and J by 1 base, with 5 bases between. This CDR3 has 12 amino acids.

This sequence joins TRBV3-1 (or the pseudogene TRBV3-2) and TRBJ2-5, with 8 bases fitting TRBD2. The CDR3 is 15 amino acids. V dropped 0 bases and J dropped 13; count of bases not matched to a gene: 13. Germline CDR1 and CDR2: LGHDT and YNNKEL (reference sequence). The CDR3 DNA reads as TGTGCCAGCAGCCAAGAGTTCCTAGCGGGCCTCCCGCCGTACTTC. This sequence encodes CASSQEFLAGLPPYF.

The chain is built from TRBV28 and TRBJ1-1; D is uncertain. Trimming left V 3 bases short and J 2 bases short, with 4 bases between. The germline V gene encodes CDR1 MDHEN and CDR2 SYDVKM. The CDR3 has 12 amino acids. In DNA, the CDR3 is TGTGCCAGCAGTTTTGCTAACACTGAAGCTTTCTTT. Amino acids: CASSFANTEAFF.

The rearrangement joins TRBV19 to TRBJ2-1, with 7 positions matching TRBD2. The germline gives CDR1 LNHDA, CDR2 SQIVND (reference sequence). Trimming at V came to 3 bases and at J to 9 bases, leaving 8 bases not matched to a gene. The CDR3 loop spans 14 amino acids. CDR3 amino acids: CASSIGLGRGEQFF. The DNA for the CDR3 is TGTGCCAGTAGTATTGGACTAGGCCGGGGTGAGCAGTTCTTC.

This chain links TRBV7-7 with TRBJ2-5, with 10 positions matching TRBD2. CDR3 length equals 16 residues. Germline V gene data show CDR1 as SSHAT and CDR2 as FNYEAQ (reference sequence). With 5 bases clipped from V and 7 bases from J, the junction kept 13 bases outside the gene matches. The CDR3 sequence is CASSPSLAGARGTQYF. In DNA form, the CDR3 reads TGTGCCAGCAGCCCCTCTCTAGCGGGGGCGCGTGGGACCCAGTACTTC.

This rearrangement joins TRBV24-1 to TRBJ2-1, with no clear D. From germline, CDR1 is KGHDR and CDR2 SFDVKD. CDR3 size: 15 residues. Trimming cost V 0 bases and J 4 bases, with 9 bases left between them. The CDR3 nucleotides are TGTGCCACCAGTGATTTGTTCGGGTCTTACAATGAGCAGTTCTTC. It codes for CATSDLFGSYNEQFF.

The chain uses TRBV2 and TRBJ1-3; D call uncertain. The length of the CDR3 is 16 residues. CDR1 and CDR2 from the germline V gene are SNHLY and FYNNEI. Trimming took 0 bases from V and 0 from J, leaving 9 bases between them. The CDR3 loop is CASSEALVLSGNTIYF. The CDR3 nucleotides are TGTGCCAGCAGTGAAGCGCTTGTCCTCTCTGGAAACACCATATATTTT.